The 26 T cell receptor beta chains presented below share a single source sample, sequenced in a study of T cells in localized non-small cell lung cancer (dated by TCRdb to 2018 to 2020). The receptor library was made with the immunoSEQ multiplex PCR assay. In its TCRdb copy, this immuneACCESS table keeps in-frame sequences only and misses some clones. Where compared with another copy, unresolved V genes explain less than half of these, and the others have no known cause. This sample gives about 33,000 clones in total; just under 80% of them show up just once. The ten largest clones capture about two fifths of the sample. This specimen was peripheral blood, taken before any cancer treatment. These receptors all stem from a male donor at least 60 years old with stage II squamous cell lung carcinoma.

This clone was recorded many times. This chain uses TRBV5-1 with TRBJ2-7, with D hard to call. Germline-derived CDR1 and CDR2 are SGHRS and YFSETQ. The CDR3 is 13 residues long. V was shortened by 1 base and J by 5 bases, with 10 bases between the two germline ends. CDR3 nucleotide sequence: TGCGCCAGCAGCTTGCAGGAAATCGACGAGCAGTACTTC. Translating gives CASSLQEIDEQYF.

The J gene is TRBJ2-3, the V gene TRBV4-2, with TRBD2 matching over 12 bases. Germline CDR1 LGHNA, CDR2 YNFKEQ. With V trimmed by 4 bases and J by 6 bases, 11 bases remained unmatched. The CDR3 consists of 17 residues. The CDR3 here is CASSLTSGRGGGDTQYF. The DNA for the CDR3 is TGTGCCAGCAGCCTGACTAGCGGGAGAGGGGGTGGGGATACGCAGTATTTT.

This chain links TRBV4-1 with TRBJ1-6; D remains ambiguous. The V end was cut by 1 base, the J end by 10 bases, with 5 bases between. There are 12 residues in the CDR3. Germline CDR1 reads MGHRA; CDR2 reads YSYEKL. CDR3 nucleotide sequence: TGCGCCAGCAGCCAAGGTCCGTCACCCCTCCACTTT. It specifies CASSQGPSPLHF.

The table lists this clone with a few counts. V gene TRBV19 combines with J gene TRBJ1-1; D remains unclear. Deletions cut 3 bases from V and 1 base from J, with 6 bases between. Looked up from germline, CDR1 is LNHDA and CDR2 is SQIVND (reference sequence). The CDR3 contains 13 residues. CDR3 region: CASSINRNTEAFF. DNA of the CDR3: TGTGCCAGTAGTATTAATCGGAACACTGAAGCTTTCTTT. Full variable domain (remainder filled in from reference TRBV19 and TRBJ1-1): DGGITQSPKYLFRKEGQNVTLSCEQNLNHDAMYWYRQDPGQGLRLIYYSQIVNDFQKGDIAEGYSVSREKKESFPLTVTSAQKNPTAFYLCASSINRNTEAFFGQGTRLTVV.

This chain connects TRBV30 to TRBJ1-6; D remains ambiguous. The CDR3 contains 14 residues. The V and J ends lost 1 base and 9 bases respectively, with 13 bases between them. CDR1 GTSNPN and CDR2 SVGIG come from the germline V gene (reference sequence). Here the CDR3 reads CAWSGPGYGSPLHF. The CDR3 bases are TGTGCCTGGAGTGGCCCCGGGTATGGTTCACCCCTCCACTTT.

This clone was observed a few times. V usage is TRBV4-2 and J usage is TRBJ1-1, with D perhaps TRBD1 (5 bases). The V gene's germline CDR1 is LGHNA and CDR2 YNFKEQ. The CDR3 runs to 13 residues. The V end lost 1 base, the J end lost 7 bases, and 10 bases lay between the germline ends. The CDR3 is CASSQVGDSEAFF. The CDR3 DNA reads TGTGCCAGCAGCCAAGTCGGTGACAGTGAAGCTTTCTTT.

This clone was seen a few times. The chain uses TRBV7-9 and TRBJ1-1; D gene ambiguous. The V and J ends lost 1 base and 4 bases respectively, with 7 bases between them. Germline CDR1 and CDR2: SEHNR and FQNEAQ (reference sequence). This CDR3 contains 13 residues. CDR3: CASSLGTGTEAFF. The CDR3 DNA is TGTGCCAGCAGCTTAGGAACGGGCACTGAAGCTTTCTTT.

The chain joins TRBV13 to TRBJ2-2; D might be TRBD2 (6 bases). Germline CDR1 PRHDT, CDR2 FYEKMQ (reference sequence). V lost 10 bases and J 3 bases, leaving 9 bases between the germline ends. The CDR3 covers 12 residues. Written as DNA, the CDR3 is TGTGCCACGGGAGAGTACACCGGGGAGCTGTTTTTT. Its protein product is CATGEYTGELFF.

The V call is TRBV30, the J call TRBJ2-4; 7 bases are a match to TRBD1. The ends lost 3 bases at V and 3 bases at J; junction bases unmatched: 5. The CDR3 runs 14 residues. CDR1 and CDR2 from the germline V gene are GTSNPN and SVGIG (reference sequence). CDR3 DNA sequence: TGTGCCTGGAGGCCAGGGGGTGGCAAAAACATTCAGTACTTC. It encodes CAWRPGGGKNIQYF.

In DNA form, the CDR3 reads TGTGCCAGCAGCGCGACAGGGTCCGGAATAGATACGCAGTATTTT. It codes for CASSATGSGIDTQYF. The chain combines TRBV11-2 with TRBJ2-3; 7 bases align to TRBD1. The CDR3 is 15 amino acids. Germline V lookup: CDR1 SGHAT, CDR2 FQNNGV. The trim removed 5 bases at V and 5 bases at J, leaving 10 bases unmatched.

The V gene is TRBV19, the J gene TRBJ2-3, with TRBD2 identical over 10 bases. The CDR3 is 14 residues long. V was pared by 8 bases and J by 4 bases, with 6 bases of the junction left unmatched. Germline-derived CDR1 and CDR2 are LNHDA and SQIVND (reference sequence). The CDR3, as DNA: TGTGCCAGTTCGCTAGCGGGAGATGCAGATACGCAGTATTTT. Amino acid sequence: CASSLAGDADTQYF.

The V call is TRBV6-4, the J call TRBJ1-2, with 7 bases matching TRBD1. The CDR3 extends over 12 amino acids. Germline assignment: CDR1 MRHNA and CDR2 SNTAGT. V shed 4 bases and J 6 bases; nucleotides not matched to a gene: 2. CDR3 protein: CASSGQGHGYTF. The CDR3 bases are TGTGCCAGCAGTGGACAGGGCCATGGCTACACCTTC.

This clone occurred a few times. V is TRBV5-5 and J is TRBJ1-5; a possible D gene is TRBD1 (5 bases). The CDR3 spans 15 residues. Germline-derived CDR1 and CDR2 are SGHKS and YYEKEE (reference sequence). Trimming pared 1 base from V and 9 bases from J, leaving 17 bases between. Here the CDR3 reads CASSLSPTAAGPQHF. In nucleotides, the CDR3 is TGTGCCAGCAGCTTGTCCCCGACAGCTGCGGGGCCCCAGCATTTT.

This clone was seen a handful of times. The CDR3 reads CASSSGTEYQPQHF. The CDR3 region has the DNA TGTGCCAGCAGTTCCGGGACAGAGTATCAGCCCCAGCATTTT. J is TRBJ1-5 and V is TRBV6-1; the match to TRBD1 covers 7 bases. Germline V CDR1 and CDR2: MNHNS, SASEGT. The CDR3 is 14 amino acids. Unmatched junction bases numbered 6, after V lost 5 bases and J lost 5 bases.

V usage is TRBV4-2 and J usage is TRBJ2-7; D possibly corresponds to TRBD1 (6 bases). The CDR3 is 17 amino acids. The V and J ends lost 0 bases and 1 base respectively, with 16 bases between them. Per germline, CDR1 LGHNA and CDR2 YNFKEQ. CDR3 region: CASSQDEQGERSYEQYF. The CDR3 nucleotides are TGTGCCAGCAGCCAAGATGAACAGGGTGAGAGGTCCTACGAGCAGTACTTC.

The J gene is TRBJ2-2, the V gene TRBV11-3, with D possibly matching TRBD2 (5 bases). CDR1 is SGHNT, CDR2 YENEEA, per germline. V dropped 1 base and J dropped 11 bases, with 8 bases sitting between them. The CDR3 contains 12 residues. CDR3 bases: TGTGCCAGCAGCTTAGGGGAGTTTGAGCTGTTTTTT. This codes for CASSLGEFELFF.

The CDR3 sequence is CASSEGAAEQFF. The DNA for the CDR3 is TGTGCCAGCAGCGAGGGAGCGGCTGAGCAGTTCTTC. This chain links TRBV9 with TRBJ2-1; TRBD2 is a possible D gene (5 bases). Germline V gene data show CDR1 as SGDLS and CDR2 as YYNGEE. Deletions cut 3 bases from V and 9 bases from J, with 10 bases between. There are 12 residues in the CDR3.

This clone was seen only once. The V gene is TRBV10-3, the J gene TRBJ1-6; TRBD1 agrees at 8 bases. The CDR3 totals 14 residues. Trimming cost V 4 bases and J 4 bases; bases outside gene matches: 0. Germline CDR1 reads ENHRY; CDR2 reads SYGVKD. The DNA of the CDR3 is TGTGCCATCAGTGGACAGGGGTATAATTCACCCCTCCACTTT. Residues: CAISGQGYNSPLHF.

This chain joins TRBV6-5 and TRBJ2-7; 8 bases fit TRBD1. The CDR3 is made up of 13 amino acids. J was trimmed by 6 bases and V by 5 bases; bases with no gene match: 6. Germline-derived CDR1 and CDR2 are MNHEY and SVGAGI. CDR3 DNA sequence: TGTGCCAGCAGTGCGGACAGGGTTGGCGAGCAGTACTTC. This encodes CASSADRVGEQYF.

This clone was recorded only once. This chain connects TRBV7-2 to TRBJ2-1; 8 positions agree with TRBD2. Germline V gene sequence: CDR1 SGHTA, CDR2 FQGNSA. With V trimmed by 6 bases and J by 1 base, 8 bases remained unmatched. The CDR3 extends over 16 amino acids. The CDR3 sequence: CASRKGGLGSYNEQFF. CDR3 DNA sequence: TGTGCCAGCAGAAAGGGGGGACTAGGATCCTACAATGAGCAGTTCTTC.

V gene TRBV11-3 combines with J gene TRBJ2-7; D call uncertain. This CDR3 region has 14 residues. V shed 2 bases and J shed 2 bases, with 10 bases lying between them. Germline V gives CDR1 SGHNT, CDR2 YENEEA. The CDR3 here is CASSLSGQAYEQYF. The CDR3 DNA is TGTGCCAGCAGCTTATCAGGTCAGGCCTACGAGCAGTACTTC.

The chain combines TRBV18 with TRBJ2-7, with 7 nucleotides matching TRBD2. J lost 3 bases, V lost 3 bases, and 5 bases had no gene match. CDR1 KGHSH and CDR2 LQKENI come from the germline V gene. This CDR3 has 14 amino acids. The CDR3 DNA sequence: TGTGCCAGCTCACCGCTCCAGCGGGACTACGAGCAGTACTTC. Its translation: CASSPLQRDYEQYF.

This clone occurred a few times. At the DNA level, this CDR3 is encoded by other sequences in the same sample as well. The V call is TRBV19, the J call TRBJ2-1; D unclear. The ends were cut back, 6 bases at V and 0 bases at J, with 6 bases in the middle. The length of the CDR3 is 13 residues. Germline-derived CDR1 and CDR2 are LNHDA and SQIVND (reference sequence). The CDR3 sequence is CASRSSSYNEQFF. The CDR3 DNA reads as TGTGCCAGTAGGTCGAGCTCCTACAATGAGCAGTTCTTC. Full variable domain (missing parts from reference TRBV19 and TRBJ2-1): DGGITQSPKYLFRKEGQNVTLSCEQNLNHDAMYWYRQDPGQGLRLIYYSQIVNDFQKGDIAEGYSVSREKKESFPLTVTSAQKNPTAFYLCASRSSSYNEQFFGPGTRLTVL.

This sequence joins TRBV11-2 and TRBJ2-3; 7 bases agree with TRBD2. CDR1 SGHAT and CDR2 FQNNGV come from the germline V gene. This CDR3 is built from 16 residues. Trimming at V came to 1 base and at J to 1 base, leaving 5 bases not matched to a gene. This CDR3 is CASSLGTRLGTDTQYF. The CDR3 nucleotides read TGTGCCAGCAGCTTAGGGACTAGATTGGGCACAGATACGCAGTATTTT. Looking up the rest from reference TRBV11-2 and TRBJ2-3 gives the full variable domain: EAGVAQSPRYKIIEKRQSVAFWCNPISGHATLYWYQQILGQGPKLLIQFQNNGVVDDSQLPKDRFSAERLKGVDSTLKIQPAKLEDSAVYLCASSLGTRLGTDTQYFGPGTRLTVL.

This chain links TRBV28 with TRBJ1-1, with D maybe TRBD1 (6 bases). Trimming shortened V by 1 base and J by 4 bases, and 13 bases separated the two germline ends. The CDR3 is made up of 15 amino acids. Germline V gives CDR1 MDHEN, CDR2 SYDVKM. CDR3 bases: TGTGCCAGCAGTTTATCGGGGGCGCGAAGCACTGAAGCTTTCTTT. This gives the protein CASSLSGARSTEAFF.

This chain joins TRBV5-4 and TRBJ2-1; D is unclear. This CDR3 comprises 14 residues. V gave up 0 bases and J gave up 3 bases, with 7 bases separating them. CDR1 is SGHNT, CDR2 YYREEE, per germline (reference sequence). The CDR3: CASSLGTNYNEQFF. The DNA for the CDR3 is TGTGCCAGCAGCTTGGGCACAAACTACAATGAGCAGTTCTTC.